What follows describes a single T cell receptor beta chain. No antigen is known for it. The read falls 3 residues short of the CDR3 end, and the missing part is taken from the germline J gene. Looked up from germline, CDR1 is SGHRS and CDR2 is YFSETQ. V was cut by 0 bases and J by 0 bases, with 4 bases left in between. CDR3 length equals 15 residues. This record belongs to a study of T cells in women clearing cervical HPV infection. Study-level points and caveats: Controls had more TRBV6-7 (about 0.16%) than cases (about 0.11%).

The method was immunoSEQ multiplex PCR; TCRdb's version includes in-frame clones alone and lacks a portion of them. In total, the table holds approximately 30,000 clones. This receptor was obtained from a woman between 18 and 70 years old with a cervical HPV16 infection that either progressed to CIN3+ or cleared (not recorded which). Sequences were obtained from blood buffy coat. The chain is built from TRBV5-1 and TRBJ2-6; no reliable D call. The covered CDR3 bases are TGCGCCAGCAGCTTGGATTACTCTGGGGCCAACGTC. Protein: CASSLDYSGANV. The CDR3 as a whole reads CASSLDYSGANVLTF. Based on the CDR3 plus reference TRBV5-1 and TRBJ2-6, the full variable domain is KAGVTQTPRYLIKTRGQQVTLSCSPISGHRSVSWYQQTPGQGLQFLFEYFSETQRNKGNFPGRFSGRQFSNSRSEMNVSTLELGDSALYLCASSLDYSGANVLTFGAGSRLTVL.